This TCR beta chain was identified during a study of blood T cell repertoires in COVID-19 (dated by TCRdb to the early 2020s). At the level of the whole study: Samples from collaborators originated in the United States, Italy and Spain and spanned both the acute and convalescent phases of COVID-19. Where available, HLA class I and class II types were taken from metadata supplied by the sample provider and were not determined by assay-based typing. Deeply sampled blood TCRbeta repertoires from subjects exposed to, actively infected with, or recovered from COVID-19 were included in the dataset. The material from the prospective study consisted of cDNA or gDNA derived from T cells, B-cell-depleted T cells, or PBMCs. Samples came from the ongoing ImmuneRACE study (first 160 participants) plus 1,254 subjects from 6 global collaborators. Nearly every sample came with metadata listing a de-identified subject ID, COVID-19 status, age in years and sex. The repertoires were made available in a free public database intended to serve as a resource for research on the immune response to SARS-CoV-2. Here is what the overall study found, with its caveats: The amount of clinical and demographic metadata varied by source and participant and was provided uncurated.

For this clone: Its antigen is currently not known. It has no much larger one-base neighbor in the sample; base qualities were not kept.

Participants in the prospective study were aged roughly 18 to 100 years, lived in approximately 26 United States geographic areas, and enrolled through a virtual design. Cohort assignment in the prospective study relied on participant-reported clinical history from a screening survey and a study questionnaire. Exposed participants were defined as having been in contact with someone with a PCR-confirmed or clinician-diagnosed COVID-19 case within 2 weeks of study entry. In the prospective study, whole blood, serum and a nasopharyngeal or oropharyngeal swab were collected from each participant by mobile phlebotomists. Over a roughly two-month period, participants in the prospective study had the option of providing additional blood draws and questionnaires. Prospective study blood samples were shipped either frozen or at room temperature before DNA extraction. TCRbeta CDR3 regions were amplified from genomic DNA by means of the immunoSEQ Assay, a bias-controlled multiplex PCR. The study's processing was this. The number of nucleated cells in each sample was estimated from the amplification of reference gene primers within the assay. Sequence reads were collapsed and filtered to measure the absolute abundance of every unique TCRbeta CDR3 rearrangement. For each sample, productive Simpson clonality was calculated by taking the square root of Simpson's diversity index across productive rearrangements. Entries here come from immuneACCESS through TCRdb and include only in-frame sequences with V and J called. Some clones fail to appear in such tables; in the studies checked, an unresolved V gene covers under half of the shortfall, and the cause of the remainder is unknown. V and J calls and clone size are given by that table; D and trimming were obtained from the DNA. The sample yields approximately 400,000 clones; 80% to 95% were counted once. Of the sample, around 0.94% falls within the top ten clones.

This TCR derives from a woman in her 40s who had been exposed to COVID-19. Sequences were obtained from PBMCs or T cells enriched from blood (not recorded which).

At the DNA level, the sequence is TGTGCCTGGGGCCCGACAGTCGTTGGCTACACCTTC. This translates into CAWGPTVVGYTF. Rearrangement joined TRBV30 to TRBJ1-2; the D segment could be TRBD1, given 5 matching bases. Trimming costs V 5 bases and J 7 bases, and their ends lie 14 bases apart. The CDR3 numbers 12 residues from cysteine through phenylalanine. Only CDR3 DNA is held: 36 bases, read in frame from base 1. CDR1 and CDR2 are read off the germline V gene (reference sequence) as GTSNPN and SVGIG.